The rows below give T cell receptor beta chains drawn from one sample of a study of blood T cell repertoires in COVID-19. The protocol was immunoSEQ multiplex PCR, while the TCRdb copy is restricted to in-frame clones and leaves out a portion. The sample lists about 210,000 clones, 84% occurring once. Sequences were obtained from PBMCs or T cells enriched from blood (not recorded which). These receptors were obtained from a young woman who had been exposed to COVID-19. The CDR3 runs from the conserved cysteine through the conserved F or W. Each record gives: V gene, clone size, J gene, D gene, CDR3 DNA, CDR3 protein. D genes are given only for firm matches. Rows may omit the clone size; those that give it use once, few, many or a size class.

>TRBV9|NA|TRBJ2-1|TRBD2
TGTGCCAGCAGCACCATACCGGGGGGCTCCTACAATGAGCAGTTCTTC
CASSTIPGGSYNEQFF
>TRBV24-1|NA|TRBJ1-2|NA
TGTGCCACCAGTGTGGGCAGAACTAACTATGGCTACACCTTC
CATSVGRTNYGYTF
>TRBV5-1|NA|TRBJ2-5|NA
TGCGCCAGCAGCTTCATGGCGGGGGCCCAAGAGACCCAGTACTTC
CASSFMAGAQETQYF
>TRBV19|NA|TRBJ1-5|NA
TGTGCCAGCAGTGCGGGGTGGAATCAGCCCCAGCATTTT
CASSAGWNQPQHF
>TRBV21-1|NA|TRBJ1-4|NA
TGTGCCAGCACCGGACAGGGGAATGAAAAACTGTTTTTT
CASTGQGNEKLFF
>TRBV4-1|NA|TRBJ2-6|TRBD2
TGCGCCAGCAGCCGACTAGCGGGGGCCACTCCCTTCTCTGGGGCCAACGTCCTGACTTTC
CASSRLAGATPFSGANVLTF
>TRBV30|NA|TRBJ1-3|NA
TGTGCCTGGTCCTCCTCTGGAAACACCATATATTTT
CAWSSSGNTIYF
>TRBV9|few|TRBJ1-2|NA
TGTGCCAGCAGCGAACAGGGCCTTAACTATGGCTACACCTTC
CASSEQGLNYGYTF
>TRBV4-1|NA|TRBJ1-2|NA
TGCGCCAGCAGCCAAGGCGGTGCGGGACGCGGGGACTATGGCTACACCTTC
CASSQGGAGRGDYGYTF
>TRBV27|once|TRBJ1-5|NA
TGTGCCAGCAGGAAACAGCCAGTAGAGAGTCGGCCCCAGCATTTT
CASRKQPVESRPQHF
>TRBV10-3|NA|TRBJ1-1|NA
TGTGCCATCAGAAAGGACAGTGGGGAGAACACTGAAGCTTTCTTT
CAIRKDSGENTEAFF
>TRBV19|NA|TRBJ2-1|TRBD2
TGTGCCAGCCGCGGGGGGATCCGAGACAATGAGCAGTTCTTC
CASRGGIRDNEQFF
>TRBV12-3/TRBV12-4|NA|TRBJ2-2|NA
TGTGCCAGCAGTTCCCTTAACACCGGGGAGCTGTTTTTT
CASSSLNTGELFF
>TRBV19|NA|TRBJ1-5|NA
TGTGCCAGTAGTTGGGGCAGTTGGGACAATCAGCCCCAGCATTTT
CASSWGSWDNQPQHF
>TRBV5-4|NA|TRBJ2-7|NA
TGTGCCAGCAGCTCGCGGGGACAGATTTACGAGCAGTACTTC
CASSSRGQIYEQYF
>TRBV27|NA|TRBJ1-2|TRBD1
TGTGCCAGCAGTACCACAGGGGTATATGGCTACACCTTC
CASSTTGVYGYTF
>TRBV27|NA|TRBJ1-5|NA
TGTGCCAGCAGCCACGGCCCCGGGCAGCCCCAGCATTTT
CASSHGPGQPQHF
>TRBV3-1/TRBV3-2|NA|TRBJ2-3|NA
TGTGCCAGCAGCCAAGAGCCTAGCATCGATACGCAGTATTTT
CASSQEPSIDTQYF
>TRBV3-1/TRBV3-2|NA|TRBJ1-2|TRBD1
TGTGCCAGCAGCCTGTCATCCCCGACAGGGGGCCATGGCTACACCTTC
CASSLSSPTGGHGYTF
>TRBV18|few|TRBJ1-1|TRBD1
TGTGCCAGCTCCGACAGGGGGCGTACTGAAGCTTTCTTT
CASSDRGRTEAFF
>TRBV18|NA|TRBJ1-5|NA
TGTGCCAGCTCAGCGGACAGCACCGATCAGCCCCAGCATTTT
CASSADSTDQPQHF
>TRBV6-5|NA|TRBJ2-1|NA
TGTGCCAGCAGGGAGGACCGTTACAATGAGCAGTTCTTC
CASREDRYNEQFF
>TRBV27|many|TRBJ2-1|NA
TGTGCCAGCAGTTTATCGTTGGGCGTTAGCTCCTACAATGAGCAGTTCTTC
CASSLSLGVSSYNEQFF
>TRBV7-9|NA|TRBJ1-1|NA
TGTGCCAGCAGCCCGTTTGGCGGCACTGAAGCTTTCTTT
CASSPFGGTEAFF
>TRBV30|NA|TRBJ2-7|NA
TGTGCCTGGAGATATGGGGCCCTCCGGTGGGGCTACGAGCAGTACTTC
CAWRYGALRWGYEQYF
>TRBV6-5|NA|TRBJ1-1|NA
TGTGCCAGCATAGGGGGCACTGAAGCTTTCTTT
CASIGGTEAFF
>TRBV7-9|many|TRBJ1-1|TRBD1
TGTGCCAGCAGCCCCAACCGGGACAGGTTTTCGGGGACTGAAGCTTTCTTT
CASSPNRDRFSGTEAFF
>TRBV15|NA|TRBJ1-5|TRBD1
TGTGCCACCAGCAGAGTTAGGCAGGGGGCTAGACAGCCCCAGCATTTT
CATSRVRQGARQPQHF
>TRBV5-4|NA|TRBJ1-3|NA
TGTGCCAGCAGCCCGGGCCAGGGCGAAAACACCATATATTTT
CASSPGQGENTIYF
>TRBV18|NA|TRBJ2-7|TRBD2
TGTGCCAGCTCACTCTTACGGGGGGGAAGCTCCTACGAGCAGTACTTC
CASSLLRGGSSYEQYF
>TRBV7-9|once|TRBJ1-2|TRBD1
TGTGCCAGCAGCTTAGAGGGGACAGGGTTCTATGGCTACACCTTC
CASSLEGTGFYGYTF
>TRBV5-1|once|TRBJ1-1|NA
TGCGCCAGCAGCCAAAGAGGGGGTTCTGAAACTGAAGCTTTCTTT
CASSQRGGSETEAFF
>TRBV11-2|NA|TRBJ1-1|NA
TGTGCCAGCACGGACACACCTGGGAACACTGAAGCTTTCTTT
CASTDTPGNTEAFF
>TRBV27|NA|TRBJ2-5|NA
TGTGCCAGCAGTTTCGGCGCTAGAATCCGGGAGACCCAGTACTTC
CASSFGARIRETQYF
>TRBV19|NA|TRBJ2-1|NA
TGTGCCAGTAGGGAACGGAGGGATTCCTACAATGAGCAGTTCTTC
CASRERRDSYNEQFF
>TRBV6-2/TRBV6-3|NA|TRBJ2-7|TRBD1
TGTGCCAGCAGTTACCGAGACAGGGACTACGAGCAGTACTTC
CASSYRDRDYEQYF
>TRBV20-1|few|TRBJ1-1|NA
TGCAGTGCTCAAGTTAGAACTGAAGCTTTCTTT
CSAQVRTEAFF
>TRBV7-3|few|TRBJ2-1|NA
TGTGCCAGCAGCCACCCCGGGGGGCCCCGATACAATGAGCAGTTCTTC
CASSHPGGPRYNEQFF
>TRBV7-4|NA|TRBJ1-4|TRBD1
TGTGCCAGCAGCCCCCAAGACAGGGTTTCAGCAACTAATGAAAAACTGTTTTTT
CASSPQDRVSATNEKLFF
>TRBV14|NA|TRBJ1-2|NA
TGTGCCAGCAGCCCATTAAGTTGGGGCCCGAACTCTTCTAACTATGGCTACACCTTC
CASSPLSWGPNSSNYGYTF
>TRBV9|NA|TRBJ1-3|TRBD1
TGTGCCAGCAGCGTTCTGGGACAGCTATCTGGAAACACCATATATTTT
CASSVLGQLSGNTIYF
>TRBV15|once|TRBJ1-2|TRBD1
TGTGCCACCAGCAGAGATCTTCGGACGGGCAGGGGGGAGAATGGCTACACCTTC
CATSRDLRTGRGENGYTF
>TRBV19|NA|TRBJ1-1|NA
TGTGCCAGTAGTGGGACAGAAGCTTTCTTT
CASSGTEAFF
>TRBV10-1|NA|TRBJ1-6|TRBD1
TGCGCCAGCTCAGGACAGGGGCTAAATTCACCCCTCCACTTT
CASSGQGLNSPLHF
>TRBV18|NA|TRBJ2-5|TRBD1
TGTGCCAGCTCACCACCGGGGACAGGACAAGAGACCCAGTACTTC
CASSPPGTGQETQYF